The 22 T cell receptor beta chains below all came from one sample that was sequenced in a study of blood T cell repertoires in COVID-19. The assay was immunoSEQ multiplex PCR, and TCRdb's table has in-frame clones only and misses some. The table records 200,000 to 250,000 clones, 82% of them present only once. The sequencing input was peripheral blood. These receptors all stem from a woman aged 80 or over with acute or convalescent COVID-19.

This chain uses TRBV5-4 with TRBJ1-1; D is possibly TRBD1 (5 bases). Per the germline V gene, CDR1 is SGHNT and CDR2 is YYREEE (reference sequence). CDR3 length: 15 residues. Deletions cut 4 bases from V and 5 bases from J, with 18 bases between. CDR3 sequence reads: CASSPPGGFETEAFF. DNA of the CDR3: TGTGCCAGCAGCCCCCCGGGGGGGTTTGAAACTGAAGCTTTCTTT.

The chain combines TRBV6-2 or TRBV6-3 with TRBJ1-5; D not resolved. Trimming took off 2 bases at V and 6 bases at J, with 14 bases between the two ends. CDR3 length: 15 residues. From germline, CDR1 is MNHEY and CDR2 SVGEGT. CDR3 coding DNA: TGTGCCAGCAGTTACGTCGGAGGTGCAAGTCAGCCCCAGCATTTT. This encodes CASSYVGGASQPQHF.

This clone was seen once. The rearrangement links TRBV6-1 to TRBJ2-5; a possible D gene is TRBD2 (6 bases). With 3 bases removed from V and 5 bases from J, the gap between germline ends came to 10 bases. The CDR3 contains 13 residues. Germline V gene sequence: CDR1 MNHNS, CDR2 SASEGT. CDR3 region: CASSDTSFETQYF. Here the CDR3 DNA reads TGTGCCAGCAGTGACACTAGCTTCGAGACCCAGTACTTC.

The CDR3 nucleotides are TGTGCCAGCAGCCGGGAGGTAAACTCGAGGCAGTACTTC. It yields the protein CASSREVNSRQYF. This chain links TRBV12-3 or TRBV12-4 with TRBJ2-7; TRBD2 matches 7 bases. The CDR3 has 13 amino acids. V lost 6 bases and J lost 9; bases outside the gene matches: 11.

This chain connects TRBV5-4 to TRBJ1-1; D possibly corresponds to TRBD1 (5 bases). The CDR3 has 15 residues. Between the trimmed V and J ends, which lost 0 bases and 2 bases, there was a span of 11 bases. CDR1 and CDR2 (germline): SGHNT, YYREEE (reference sequence). The CDR3 DNA reads TGTGCCAGCAGCTTGGCTGGGGGGTCTAACACTGAAGCTTTCTTT. Translation gives CASSLAGGSNTEAFF. The whole variable domain, remainder taken from reference TRBV5-4 and TRBJ1-1, is ETGVTQSPTHLIKTRGQQVTLRCSSQSGHNTVSWYQQALGQGPQFIFQYYREEENGRGNFPPRFSGLQFPNYSSELNVNALELDDSALYLCASSLAGGSNTEAFFGQGTRLTVV.

The chain links TRBV5-6 to TRBJ2-7; TRBD2 matches at 9 bases. Germline values: CDR1 SGHDT, CDR2 YYEEEE. Trimming removed 5 bases from V and 2 bases from J; junction bases left unmatched: 8. This CDR3 comprises 15 residues. In DNA form, the CDR3 reads TGTGCCAGCAGATCCCTAGCGGGGAATACCTACGAGCAGTACTTC. This codes for CASRSLAGNTYEQYF.

The sample holds one count of this clone. This sample also contains other DNA sequences that code for the same CDR3. V is TRBV3-1 (or the pseudogene TRBV3-2) and J is TRBJ2-7; D possibly corresponds to TRBD2 (7 bases). Deletions cut 2 bases from V and 3 bases from J, with 8 bases between. The CDR3 is 13 residues long. Per germline, CDR1 LGHDT and CDR2 YNNKEL (reference sequence). CDR3: CASSQRGGYEQYF. The CDR3 DNA follows: TGTGCCAGCAGCCAAAGGGGGGGCTACGAGCAGTACTTC.

The J gene is TRBJ1-5, the V gene TRBV27; no clear D. V was shortened by 1 base and J by 5 bases, with 9 bases between the two germline ends. The CDR3 spans 14 residues. Germline assignment: CDR1 MNHEY and CDR2 SMNVEV (reference sequence). Written as DNA, the CDR3 is TGTGCCAGCAGTTTATGGTCAAGAGATCAGCCCCAGCATTTT. It translates to CASSLWSRDQPQHF.

The chain uses TRBV19 and TRBJ2-6; weak D call: TRBD2 (5 bases). Looked up from germline, CDR1 is LNHDA and CDR2 is SQIVND (reference sequence). V lost 7 bases and J 0 bases, leaving 10 bases between the germline ends. This CDR3 comprises 15 residues. This CDR3 is CASKPGYSGANVLTF. In DNA form, the CDR3 reads TGTGCCAGTAAGCCGGGGTACTCTGGGGCCAACGTCCTGACTTTC.

A remark on this clone: An end of the junction does not agree with germline; a read error may underlie this. The sample carries other DNA sequences with the same CDR3. The V and J genes are TRBV6-5 and TRBJ2-7; D uncertain. This CDR3 is built from 14 residues. Germline CDR1 and CDR2: MNHEY and SVGAGI. The CDR3: CASSYQKFSYEQYF. CDR3 coding DNA: TGTGCTAGCAGTTACCAGAAATTCTCCTACGAGCAGTACTTC.

This rearrangement joins TRBV27 to TRBJ2-3, with 7 bases aligning to TRBD2. There are 18 residues in the CDR3. From germline, CDR1 is MNHEY and CDR2 SMNVEV (reference sequence). After removal of 5 bases from V and 4 bases from J, the junction contained 18 bases not matched to a gene. The CDR3 coding sequence is TGTGCCAGCAGTCTCAGAGCGGGGCTCCTCCCCGGGGCAGATACGCAGTATTTT. Protein sequence: CASSLRAGLLPGADTQYF.

The V and J genes are TRBV20-1 and TRBJ1-1; 7 bases line up with TRBD1. The length of the CDR3 is 13 residues. J gave up 5 bases and V 3 bases, and 6 bases lay outside the gene matches. Germline V lookup: CDR1 DFQATT, CDR2 SNEGSKA (reference sequence). This CDR3 is CSASKGAGTEAFF. For the CDR3, the DNA is TGCAGTGCTAGTAAGGGGGCCGGGACTGAAGCTTTCTTT.

This sequence joins TRBV25-1 and TRBJ1-2; possible D gene TRBD1, 5 bases. Between the trimmed V and J ends, which lost 8 bases and 7 bases, there was a span of 14 bases. This CDR3 has 12 residues. CDR1 is MGHDK and CDR2 is SYGVNS in the germline V gene. CDR3 DNA sequence: TGTGCCAGCGCCCGGGGGTCGGGTGGCTACACCTTC. It specifies CASARGSGGYTF.

The chain has TRBV5-1 and TRBJ2-7; 8 bases agree with TRBD2. V gave up 0 bases and J gave up 4 bases; unmatched junction bases: 3. This CDR3 contains 14 residues. The V gene's germline CDR1 is SGHRS and CDR2 YFSETQ. In DNA form, the CDR3 reads TGCGCCAGCAGCTTGGAGCGGGGGACGTACGAGCAGTACTTC. Translation: CASSLERGTYEQYF.

Here the CDR3 DNA reads TGTGCCATCAGTAGACAGGGGGAAAAAGGCACAGATACGCAGTATTTT. Its protein product is CAISRQGEKGTDTQYF. This chain connects TRBV10-3 to TRBJ2-3; 9 bases agree with TRBD1. Trimming removed 5 bases from V and 1 base from J; junction bases left unmatched: 7. This CDR3 region has 16 residues. Germline lookup yields CDR1 ENHRY and CDR2 SYGVKD.

V is TRBV9 and J is TRBJ2-1; D gene uncertain. The CDR3 is made up of 14 amino acids. Trimming stripped 2 bases from V and 10 bases from J, with 16 bases between. Germline V gene sequence: CDR1 SGDLS, CDR2 YYNGEE. The CDR3 DNA reads as TGTGCCAGCAGCGTTGCCCCTCAGACCGGGGAGCAGTTCTTC. Its protein product is CASSVAPQTGEQFF.

The table lists this clone with a few counts. The CDR3 region has the DNA TGTGCCAGCAGCTTAATGCCAGCGGGGATGTACGAGCAGTACTTC. Translating it yields CASSLMPAGMYEQYF. The rearrangement links TRBV7-9 to TRBJ2-7; 7 bases are shared with TRBD2. Per the germline V gene, CDR1 is SEHNR and CDR2 is FQNEAQ (reference sequence). The CDR3 is made up of 15 amino acids. After removal of 2 bases from V and 4 bases from J, the junction contained 8 bases not matched to a gene.

The genes are TRBV3-1 (or the pseudogene TRBV3-2) and TRBJ2-1, with 7 bases matching TRBD2. Trimming at V came to 0 bases and at J to 3 bases, leaving 2 bases not matched to a gene. The germline CDR1 and CDR2 sequences are LGHDT and YNNKEL (reference sequence). The CDR3 covers 15 residues. CDR3 in amino acids: CASSQDGGGYNEQFF. CDR3 DNA sequence: TGTGCCAGCAGCCAAGATGGCGGGGGCTACAATGAGCAGTTCTTC.

The CDR3 loop is CASDSTGGFGYTF. The DNA for the CDR3 is TGTGCCAGCGATTCCACAGGGGGCTTTGGCTACACCTTC. This chain joins TRBV12-3 or TRBV12-4 and TRBJ1-2, with TRBD1 matching over 9 bases. Trimming took 8 bases from V and 7 from J; bases not matched to a gene: 8. The CDR3 extends over 13 amino acids.

This sequence joins TRBV7-2 and TRBJ2-1; 10 nucleotides align to TRBD2. The V gene end was trimmed by 3 bases and the J gene end by 5 bases; junction bases not matched to a gene: 7. CDR3 length equals 16 residues. Looked up from germline, CDR1 is SGHTA and CDR2 is FQGNSA. Here the CDR3 DNA reads TGTGCCAGCAGCTTCCGAACTAGCGGGGTAAACAATGAGCAGTTCTTC. Protein: CASSFRTSGVNNEQFF.

The sample holds a few counts of this clone. This rearrangement joins TRBV11-3 to TRBJ1-1; D is unresolved. The CDR3 is 11 amino acids. Germline loops: CDR1 SGHNT, CDR2 YENEEA. The CDR3 loop reads CGVEINTEAFF. The DNA of the CDR3 is TGTGGAGTTGAGATTAACACTGAAGCTTTCTTT.

This clone turned up a few times. The chain recombines TRBV9 with TRBJ1-5; 7 bases line up with TRBD1. The CDR3 is 16 residues long. Germline-derived CDR1 and CDR2 are SGDLS and YYNGEE. J lost 4 bases, V lost 3 bases, and 10 bases had no gene match. The CDR3: CASSARDSTRNQPQHF. CDR3 nucleotides: TGTGCCAGCAGCGCTCGGGACAGTACGCGAAATCAGCCCCAGCATTTT.